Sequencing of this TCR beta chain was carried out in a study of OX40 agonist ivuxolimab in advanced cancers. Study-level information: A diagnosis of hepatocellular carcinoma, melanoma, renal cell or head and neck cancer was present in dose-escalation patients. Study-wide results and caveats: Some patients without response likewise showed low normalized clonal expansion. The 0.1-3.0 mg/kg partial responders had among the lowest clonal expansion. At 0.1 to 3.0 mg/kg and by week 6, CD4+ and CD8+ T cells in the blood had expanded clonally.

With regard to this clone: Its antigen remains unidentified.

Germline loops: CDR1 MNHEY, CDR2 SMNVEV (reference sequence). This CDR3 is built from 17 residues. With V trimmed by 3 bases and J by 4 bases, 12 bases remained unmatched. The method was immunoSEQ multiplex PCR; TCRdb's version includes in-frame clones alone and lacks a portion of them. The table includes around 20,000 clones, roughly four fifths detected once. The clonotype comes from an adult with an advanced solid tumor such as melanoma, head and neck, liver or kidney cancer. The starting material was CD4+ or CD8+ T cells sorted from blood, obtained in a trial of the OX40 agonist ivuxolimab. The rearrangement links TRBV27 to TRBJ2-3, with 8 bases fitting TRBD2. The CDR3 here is CASSLRSGGPHADTQYF. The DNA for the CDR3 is TGTGCCAGCAGTTTGAGGTCGGGAGGGCCCCACGCAGATACGCAGTATTTT.